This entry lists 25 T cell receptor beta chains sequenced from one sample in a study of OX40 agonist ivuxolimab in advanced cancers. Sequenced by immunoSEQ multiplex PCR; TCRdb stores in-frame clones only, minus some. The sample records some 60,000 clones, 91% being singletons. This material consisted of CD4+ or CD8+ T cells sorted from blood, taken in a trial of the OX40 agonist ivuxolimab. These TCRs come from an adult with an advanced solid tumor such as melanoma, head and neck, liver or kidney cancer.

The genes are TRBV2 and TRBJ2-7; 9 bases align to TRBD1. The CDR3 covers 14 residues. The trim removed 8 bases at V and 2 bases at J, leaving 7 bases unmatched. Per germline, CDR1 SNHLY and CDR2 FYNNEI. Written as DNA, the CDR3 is TGTGCCAGCGGATGGGACAGGGCCACCTACGAGCAGTACTTC. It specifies CASGWDRATYEQYF.

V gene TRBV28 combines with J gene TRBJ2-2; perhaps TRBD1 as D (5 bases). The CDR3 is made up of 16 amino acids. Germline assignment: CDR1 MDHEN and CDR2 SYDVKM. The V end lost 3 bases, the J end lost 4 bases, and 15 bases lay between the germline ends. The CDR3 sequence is CASSFGAGRSTGELFF. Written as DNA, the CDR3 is TGTGCCAGCAGTTTTGGGGCAGGGCGGAGCACCGGGGAGCTGTTTTTT.

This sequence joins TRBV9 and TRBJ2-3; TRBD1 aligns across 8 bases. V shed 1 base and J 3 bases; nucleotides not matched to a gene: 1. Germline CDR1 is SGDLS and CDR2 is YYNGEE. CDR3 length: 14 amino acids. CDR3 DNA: TGTGCCAGCAGCGTAAGACAGGGGACAGATACGCAGTATTTT. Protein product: CASSVRQGTDTQYF.

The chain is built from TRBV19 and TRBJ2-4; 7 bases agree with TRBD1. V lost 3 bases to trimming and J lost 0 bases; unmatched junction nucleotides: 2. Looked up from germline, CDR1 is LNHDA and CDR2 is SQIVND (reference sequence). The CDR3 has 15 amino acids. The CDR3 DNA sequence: TGTGCCAGTAGTATGACAGGGTTAGCCAAAAACATTCAGTACTTC. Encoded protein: CASSMTGLAKNIQYF.

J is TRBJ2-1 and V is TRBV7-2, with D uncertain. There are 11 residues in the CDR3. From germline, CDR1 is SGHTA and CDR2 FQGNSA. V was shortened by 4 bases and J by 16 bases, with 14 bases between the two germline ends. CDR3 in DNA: TGTGCCAGCAGCTCTCCAATTCCAGTATTCTTC. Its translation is CASSSPIPVFF.

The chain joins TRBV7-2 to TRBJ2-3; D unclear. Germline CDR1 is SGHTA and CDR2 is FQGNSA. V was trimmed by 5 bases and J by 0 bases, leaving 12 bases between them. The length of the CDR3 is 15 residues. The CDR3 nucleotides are TGTGCCAGCAGCCCAAGGACCCTTAGCACAGATACGCAGTATTTT. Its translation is CASSPRTLSTDTQYF.

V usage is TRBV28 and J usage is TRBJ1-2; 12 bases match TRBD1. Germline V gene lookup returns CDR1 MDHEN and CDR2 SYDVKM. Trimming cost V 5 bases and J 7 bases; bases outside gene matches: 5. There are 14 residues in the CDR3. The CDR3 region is CASSRGQGAGGYTF. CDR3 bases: TGTGCCAGCAGTAGGGGACAGGGGGCCGGTGGCTACACCTTC.

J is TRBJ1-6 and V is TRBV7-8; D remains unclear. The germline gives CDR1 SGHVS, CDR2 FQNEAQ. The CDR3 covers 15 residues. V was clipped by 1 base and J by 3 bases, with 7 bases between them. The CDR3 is CASSLDRVYNSPLHF. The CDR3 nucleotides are TGTGCCAGCAGCTTAGATAGAGTCTATAATTCACCCCTCCACTTT.

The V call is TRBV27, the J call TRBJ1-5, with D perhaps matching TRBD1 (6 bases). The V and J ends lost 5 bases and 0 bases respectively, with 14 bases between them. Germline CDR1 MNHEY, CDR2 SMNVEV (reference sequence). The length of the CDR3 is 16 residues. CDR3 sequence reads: CASSTGQIYSNQPQHF. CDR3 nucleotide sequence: TGTGCCAGCAGTACCGGACAGATTTATAGCAATCAGCCCCAGCATTTT.

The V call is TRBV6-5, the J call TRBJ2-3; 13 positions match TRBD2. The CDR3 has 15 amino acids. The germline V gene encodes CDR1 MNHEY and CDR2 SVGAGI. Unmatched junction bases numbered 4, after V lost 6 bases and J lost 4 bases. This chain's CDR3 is CASRLAGGPPDTQYF. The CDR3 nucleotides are TGTGCCAGCAGACTAGCGGGAGGGCCCCCAGATACGCAGTATTTT.

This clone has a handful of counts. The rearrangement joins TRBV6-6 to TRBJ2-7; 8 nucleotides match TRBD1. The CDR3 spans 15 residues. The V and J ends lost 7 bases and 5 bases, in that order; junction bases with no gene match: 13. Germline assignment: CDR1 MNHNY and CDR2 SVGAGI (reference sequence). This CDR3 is CASKRGQVVSDEQYF. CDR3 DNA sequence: TGTGCCAGCAAACGGGGACAGGTTGTTTCGGACGAGCAGTACTTC.

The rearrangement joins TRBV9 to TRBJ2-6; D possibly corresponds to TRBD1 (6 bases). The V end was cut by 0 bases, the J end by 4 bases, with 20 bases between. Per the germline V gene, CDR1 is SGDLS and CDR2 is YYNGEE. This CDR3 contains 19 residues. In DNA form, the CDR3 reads TGTGCCAGCAGCGTAGGATTGTGGGGCAGGGGTGAAGGGGCCAACGTCCTGACTTTC. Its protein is CASSVGLWGRGEGANVLTF. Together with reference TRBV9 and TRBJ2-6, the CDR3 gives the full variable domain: DSGVTQTPKHLITATGQRVTLRCSPRSGDLSVYWYQQSLDQGLQFLIQYYNGEERAKGNILERFSAQQFPDLHSELNLSSLELGDSALYFCASSVGLWGRGEGANVLTFGAGSRLTVL.

The CDR3 spells CASSFRGTEAFF. As DNA, the CDR3 is TGTGCCAGCAGTTTCAGGGGCACTGAAGCTTTCTTT. The chain combines TRBV27 with TRBJ1-1; possible D gene TRBD1, 6 bases. CDR1 is MNHEY and CDR2 is SMNVEV in the germline V gene (reference sequence). V lost 3 bases and J lost 4, with 6 bases in between. The CDR3 has 12 amino acids.

The CDR3 DNA is TGTGCCACCAGCAGAAACAATCCATGGACAGATACGCAGTATTTT. It translates to CATSRNNPWTDTQYF. The chain is built from TRBV15 and TRBJ2-3; D is unclear. The CDR3 totals 15 residues. Germline V CDR1 and CDR2: LNHNV, YYDKDF (reference sequence). The ends were cut back, 2 bases at V and 3 bases at J, with 12 bases in the middle.

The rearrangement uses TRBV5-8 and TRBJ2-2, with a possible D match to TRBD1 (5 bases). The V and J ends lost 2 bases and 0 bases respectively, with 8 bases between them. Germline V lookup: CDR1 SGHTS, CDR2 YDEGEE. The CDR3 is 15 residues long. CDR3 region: CASSFRAPNTGELFF. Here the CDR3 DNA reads TGTGCCAGCAGCTTCAGGGCGCCGAACACCGGGGAGCTGTTTTTT. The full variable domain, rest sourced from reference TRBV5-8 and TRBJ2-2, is EAGVTQSPTHLIKTRGQQATLRCSPISGHTSVYWYQQALGLGLQFLLWYDEGEERNRGNFPPRFSGRQFPNYSSELNVNALELEDSALYLCASSFRAPNTGELFFGEGSRLTVL.

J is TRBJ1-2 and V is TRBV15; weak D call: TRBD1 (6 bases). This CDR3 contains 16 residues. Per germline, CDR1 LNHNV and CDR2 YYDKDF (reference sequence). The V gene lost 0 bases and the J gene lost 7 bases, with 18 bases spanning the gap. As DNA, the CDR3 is TGTGCCACCAGCAGAGATGATCGGGGGGCTGGCTTTGGCTACACCTTC. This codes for CATSRDDRGAGFGYTF.

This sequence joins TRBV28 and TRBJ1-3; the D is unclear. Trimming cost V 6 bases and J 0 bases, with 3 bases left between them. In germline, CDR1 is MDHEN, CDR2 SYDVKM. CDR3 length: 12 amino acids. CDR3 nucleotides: TGTGCCAGCAGGGGCTCTGGAAACACCATATATTTT. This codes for CASRGSGNTIYF.

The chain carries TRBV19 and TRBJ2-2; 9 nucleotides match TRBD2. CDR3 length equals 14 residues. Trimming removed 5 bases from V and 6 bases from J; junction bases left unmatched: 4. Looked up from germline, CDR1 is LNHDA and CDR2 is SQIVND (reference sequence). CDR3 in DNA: TGTGCCAGTAGTTGGACTAGCGATGCCGGGGAGCTGTTTTTT. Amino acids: CASSWTSDAGELFF.

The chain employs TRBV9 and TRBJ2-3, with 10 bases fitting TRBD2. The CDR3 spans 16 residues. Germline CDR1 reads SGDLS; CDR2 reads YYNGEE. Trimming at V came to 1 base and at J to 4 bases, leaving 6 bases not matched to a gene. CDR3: CASSVLVAGGADTQYF. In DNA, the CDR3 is TGTGCCAGCAGCGTATTGGTAGCGGGAGGTGCAGATACGCAGTATTTT.

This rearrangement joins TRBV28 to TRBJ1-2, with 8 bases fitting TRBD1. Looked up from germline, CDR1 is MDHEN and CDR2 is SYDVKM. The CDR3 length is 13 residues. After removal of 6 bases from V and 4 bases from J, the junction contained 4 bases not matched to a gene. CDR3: CASSPTGAYGYTF. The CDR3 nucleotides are TGTGCCAGCAGCCCGACAGGGGCCTATGGCTACACCTTC.

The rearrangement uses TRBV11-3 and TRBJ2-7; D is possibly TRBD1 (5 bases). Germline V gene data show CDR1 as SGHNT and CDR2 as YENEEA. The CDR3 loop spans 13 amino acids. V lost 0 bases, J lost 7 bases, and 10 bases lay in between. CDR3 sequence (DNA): TGTGCCAGCAGCTTAGAGGGGCAGGGAGAGCAGTACTTC. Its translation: CASSLEGQGEQYF.

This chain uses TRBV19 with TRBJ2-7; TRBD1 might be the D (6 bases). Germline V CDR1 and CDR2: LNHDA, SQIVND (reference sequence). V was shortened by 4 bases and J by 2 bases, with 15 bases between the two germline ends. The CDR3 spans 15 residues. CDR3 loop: CASSSGRGTTYEQYF. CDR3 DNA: TGTGCCAGTAGTAGCGGCAGGGGCACGACCTACGAGCAGTACTTC.

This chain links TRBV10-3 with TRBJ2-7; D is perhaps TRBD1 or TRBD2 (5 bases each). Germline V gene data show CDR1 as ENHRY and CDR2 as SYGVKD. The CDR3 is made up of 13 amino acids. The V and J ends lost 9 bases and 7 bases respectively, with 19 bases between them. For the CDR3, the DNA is TGTGCCATATCCGGGACCACCCCCCGTGAGCAGTACTTC. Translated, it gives CAISGTTPREQYF.

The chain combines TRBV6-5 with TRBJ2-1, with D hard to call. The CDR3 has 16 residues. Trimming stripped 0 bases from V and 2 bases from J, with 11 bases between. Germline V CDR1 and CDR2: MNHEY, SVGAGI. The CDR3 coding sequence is TGTGCCAGCAGTTACTCAGACGTACCCCCCTACAATGAGCAGTTCTTC. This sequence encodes CASSYSDVPPYNEQFF.

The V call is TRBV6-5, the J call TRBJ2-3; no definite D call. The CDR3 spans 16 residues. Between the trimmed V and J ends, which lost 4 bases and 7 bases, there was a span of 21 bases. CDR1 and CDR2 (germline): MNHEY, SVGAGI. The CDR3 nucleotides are TGTGCCAGCAGTTCACGGACGGCTTCTTCAATCAATACGCAGTATTTT. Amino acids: CASSSRTASSINTQYF.